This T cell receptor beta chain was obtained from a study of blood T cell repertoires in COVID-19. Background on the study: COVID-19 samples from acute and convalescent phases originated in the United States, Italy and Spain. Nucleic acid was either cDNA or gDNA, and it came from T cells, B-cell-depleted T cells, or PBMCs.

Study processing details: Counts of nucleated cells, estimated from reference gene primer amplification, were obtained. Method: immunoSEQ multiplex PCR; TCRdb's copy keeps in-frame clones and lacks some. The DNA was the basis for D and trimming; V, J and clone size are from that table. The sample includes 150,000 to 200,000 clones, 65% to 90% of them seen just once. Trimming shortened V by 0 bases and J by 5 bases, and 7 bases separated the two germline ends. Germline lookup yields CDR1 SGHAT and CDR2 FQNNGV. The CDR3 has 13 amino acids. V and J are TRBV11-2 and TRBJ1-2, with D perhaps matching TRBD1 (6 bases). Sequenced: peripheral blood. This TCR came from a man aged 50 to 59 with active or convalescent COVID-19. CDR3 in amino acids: CASSLEDSYGYTF. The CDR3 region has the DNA TGTGCCAGCAGCTTAGAGGACAGTTATGGCTACACCTTC.